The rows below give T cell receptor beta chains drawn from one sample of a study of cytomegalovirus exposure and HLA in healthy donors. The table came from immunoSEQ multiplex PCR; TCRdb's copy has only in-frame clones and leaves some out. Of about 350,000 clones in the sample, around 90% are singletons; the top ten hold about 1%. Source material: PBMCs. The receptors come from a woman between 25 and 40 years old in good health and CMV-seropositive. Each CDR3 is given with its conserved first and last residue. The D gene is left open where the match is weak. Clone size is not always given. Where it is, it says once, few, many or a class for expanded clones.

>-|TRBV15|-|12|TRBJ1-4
TGTGCCACCAGCAGGTTAGACGAAAAACTGTTTTTT
CATSRLDEKLFF
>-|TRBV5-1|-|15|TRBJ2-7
TGCGCCAGCAGCTTGGGGCCGGGGACGACCTACGAGCAGTACTTC
CASSLGPGTTYEQYF
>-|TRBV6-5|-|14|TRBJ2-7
TGTGCCAGCAGTTACGAGGAGGGATCCTACGAGCAGTACTTC
CASSYEEGSYEQYF
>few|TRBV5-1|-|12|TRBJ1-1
TGCGCCAGCAGCACACAGGACACTGAAGCTTTCTTT
CASSTQDTEAFF
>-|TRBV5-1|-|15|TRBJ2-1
TGCGCCAGCAGCGAGGGTTCCCCAAAATACAATGAGCAGTTCTTC
CASSEGSPKYNEQFF
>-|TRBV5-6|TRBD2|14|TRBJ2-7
TGTGCCAGCAGCCTGGGGGGGATCGGCTCCGAGCAGTACTTC
CASSLGGIGSEQYF
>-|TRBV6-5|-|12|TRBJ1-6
TGTGCCAGCAGGCCCAGGGATTCACCCCTCCACTTT
CASRPRDSPLHF
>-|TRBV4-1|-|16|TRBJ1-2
TGCGCCAGCAGCCCCTCGGTAGGGAAGAGGGGCTATGGCTACACCTTC
CASSPSVGKRGYGYTF
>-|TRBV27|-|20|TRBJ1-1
TGTGCCAGCAGTTCGAGACCGGGACGACAGAGCTTTTTTATGAACACTGAAGCTTTCTTT
CASSSRPGRQSFFMNTEAFF
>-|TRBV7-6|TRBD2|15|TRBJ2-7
TGTGCCAGCAGCCCCCTAGCGGGAGGGCCCCACGAGCAGTACTTC
CASSPLAGGPHEQYF
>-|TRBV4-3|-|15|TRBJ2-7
TGCGCCAGCAGCCAAGATGACACGTTATCCTACGAGCAGTACTTC
CASSQDDTLSYEQYF
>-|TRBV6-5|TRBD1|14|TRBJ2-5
TGTGCCAGCAGTAAGACAGGGGCGGAAGAGACCCAGTACTTC
CASSKTGAEETQYF
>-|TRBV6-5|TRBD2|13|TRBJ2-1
TGTGCCAGCACCAACCCCGGGACTAAAGAGCAGTTCTTC
CASTNPGTKEQFF
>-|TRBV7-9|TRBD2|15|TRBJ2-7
TGTGCCAGCAGCACCGCTAGCGGGGGGCACTACGAGCAGTACTTC
CASSTASGGHYEQYF
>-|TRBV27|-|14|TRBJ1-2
TGTGCCAGCAGTTTATCTACGGGGGGGTATGGCTACACCTTC
CASSLSTGGYGYTF
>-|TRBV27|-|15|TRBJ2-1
TGTGCCAGCAGTTTGGCACCGCCGGGGTACAATGAGCAGTTCTTC
CASSLAPPGYNEQFF
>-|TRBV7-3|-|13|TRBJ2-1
TGTGCCAGCAGCCCTACCCCTATGAATGAGCAGTTCTTC
CASSPTPMNEQFF
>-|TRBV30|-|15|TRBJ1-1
TGTGCCTGGAGTGTAAGGAGGAGCGGCGCCTTTGAAGCTTTCTTT
CAWSVRRSGAFEAFF
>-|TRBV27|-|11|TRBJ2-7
TGTGCCAGCAGCACAGGGCCCGAGCAGTACTTC
CASSTGPEQYF
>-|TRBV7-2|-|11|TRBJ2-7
TGTGCCAGCAGCACCCGACTCAAACAGTACTTC
CASSTRLKQYF
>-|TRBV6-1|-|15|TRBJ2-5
TGTGCCAGCAGTGAAGCGGGGCTAGGGGGTGGTGGCCAGTACTTC
CASSEAGLGGGGQYF
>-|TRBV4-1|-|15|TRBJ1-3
TGCGCCAGCAGCCAACCGGGGAGCTCTGGAAACACCATATATTTT
CASSQPGSSGNTIYF
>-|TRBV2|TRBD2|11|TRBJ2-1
TGTGCCCGCGGGGGTACTGGCGGGCAGTTCTTC
CARGGTGGQFF
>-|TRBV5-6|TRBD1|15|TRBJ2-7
TGTGCCAGCAGCCCTACCACAGGGGTTACCTACGAGCAGTACTTC
CASSPTTGVTYEQYF
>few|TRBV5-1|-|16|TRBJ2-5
TGCGCCAGCAGCTTGCCGACCGGAGGGGGTCAAGAGACCCAGTACTTC
CASSLPTGGGQETQYF
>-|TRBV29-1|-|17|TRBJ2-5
TGCAGCGTCTTGAAGAGGGGGCAGCTAGCGGTCCAAGAGACCCAGTACTTC
CSVLKRGQLAVQETQYF
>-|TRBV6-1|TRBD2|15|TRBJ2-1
TGTGCCAGCAATCAACAGGGACTAGCTATCAATGAGCAGTTCTTC
CASNQQGLAINEQFF
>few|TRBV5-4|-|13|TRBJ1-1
TGTGCCAGCAGCTTGGGGTCACAGGGTGAAGCTTTCTTT
CASSLGSQGEAFF
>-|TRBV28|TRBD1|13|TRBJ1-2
TGTGCCAGCAGCTACCGACAGGGCCTTGGCTACACCTTC
CASSYRQGLGYTF
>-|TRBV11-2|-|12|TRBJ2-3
TGTGCCAGCAGCTTCCAGACAGATACGCAGTATTTT
CASSFQTDTQYF